These 9 T cell receptor beta chains originate from one sample sequenced in a study of T cell responses to AZD1222 COVID-19 vaccine. The method was immunoSEQ multiplex PCR; TCRdb's version includes in-frame clones alone and lacks a portion of them. Among 130,000 to 150,000 clones, approximately 91% were seen once, and the ten largest hold around 1.8%. The sample here was peripheral blood, taken 28 days after the second AZD1222 dose. These receptors were collected from an adult who received the AZD1222 COVID-19 vaccine.

This chain connects TRBV6-1 to TRBJ2-1; possibly TRBD2 for D (6 bases). V dropped 3 bases and J dropped 4 bases, with 13 bases sitting between them. Germline CDR1 and CDR2: MNHNS and SASEGT. The CDR3 is 15 amino acids. CDR3 in amino acids: CASSDGVAAYNEQFF. Here the CDR3 DNA reads TGTGCCAGCAGTGACGGGGTAGCGGCATACAATGAGCAGTTCTTC.

CDR3 bases: TGTGCCAGCTCACCAATTGGGGGAGAGACCCAGTACTTC. Protein: CASSPIGGETQYF. The chain carries TRBV18 and TRBJ2-5; D is perhaps TRBD1 or TRBD2 (5 bases each). Germline CDR1 and CDR2: KGHSH and LQKENI. Trimming stripped 2 bases from V and 4 bases from J, with 8 bases between. The CDR3 extends over 13 amino acids. Combining the CDR3 with reference TRBV18 and TRBJ2-5 gives the whole variable domain NAGVMQNPRHLVRRRGQEARLRCSPMKGHSHVYWYRQLPEEGLKFMVYLQKENIIDESGMPKERFSAEFPKEGPSILRIQQVVRGDSAAYFCASSPIGGETQYFGPGTRLLVL.

This clone was seen more than once but under ten times. This CDR3 reads CASSLVGVGVGYTF. DNA for the CDR3: TGTGCCAGCAGCTTAGTGGGGGTCGGGGTTGGCTACACCTTC. This chain links TRBV7-9 with TRBJ1-2; TRBD1 might be the D (5 bases). V lost 1 base and J lost 7, with 13 bases in between. The CDR3 length is 14 residues. Germline CDR1 and CDR2: SEHNR and FQNEAQ (reference sequence).

The genes are TRBV18 and TRBJ1-2, with TRBD1 as a possible D gene (5 bases). CDR1 and CDR2 (germline): KGHSH, LQKENI. The V end was cut by 1 base, the J end by 0 bases, with 15 bases between. The CDR3 is 17 residues long. The CDR3, as DNA: TGTGCCAGCTCACCACTAACTGGGCTGACAGCTAACTATGGCTACACCTTC. It encodes CASSPLTGLTANYGYTF.

The genes are TRBV3-1 (or the pseudogene TRBV3-2) and TRBJ1-2; weak D call: TRBD1 (6 bases). The CDR3 is 13 residues long. V dropped 2 bases and J dropped 8 bases, with 12 bases sitting between them. Germline V gives CDR1 LGHDT, CDR2 YNNKEL (reference sequence). The CDR3 sequence is CASSQIGGPGYTF. CDR3 sequence (DNA): TGTGCCAGCAGCCAAATAGGGGGGCCCGGCTACACCTTC.

This chain connects TRBV6-5 to TRBJ2-7, with a weak D call TRBD1 (5 bases). Trimming removed 7 bases at V and 3 bases at J, with 19 bases between. This CDR3 spans 15 amino acids. CDR1 is MNHEY, CDR2 SVGAGI, per germline. CDR3 in DNA: TGTGCCAGCAAGGAAGGGGCAGGGCCCCTCTACGAGCAGTACTTC. Protein product: CASKEGAGPLYEQYF.

V and J are TRBV5-1 and TRBJ2-7; 11 nucleotides match TRBD1. CDR1 is SGHRS and CDR2 is YFSETQ in the germline V gene. The CDR3 has 15 amino acids. The trim removed 4 bases at V and 2 bases at J, leaving 5 bases unmatched. This chain's CDR3 is CASSLGTGGAYEQYF. As DNA, the CDR3 is TGCGCCAGCAGCCTAGGGACAGGGGGTGCCTACGAGCAGTACTTC. The full variable domain, in which reference TRBV5-1 and TRBJ2-7 provide the parts outside the CDR3, is KAGVTQTPRYLIKTRGQQVTLSCSPISGHRSVSWYQQTPGQGLQFLFEYFSETQRNKGNFPGRFSGRQFSNSRSEMNVSTLELGDSALYLCASSLGTGGAYEQYFGPGTRLTVT.

V is TRBV27 and J is TRBJ2-2, with 7 bases that match TRBD2. CDR1 is MNHEY and CDR2 is SMNVEV in the germline V gene (reference sequence). The CDR3 contains 16 residues. The V and J ends lost 0 bases and 4 bases, in that order; junction bases with no gene match: 5. CDR3 DNA sequence: TGTGCCAGCAGTTTATCCTCTAGCGGATTCACCGGGGAGCTGTTTTTT. Protein: CASSLSSSGFTGELFF.

This chain links TRBV2 with TRBJ2-3; D is possibly TRBD2 (5 bases). This CDR3 contains 16 residues. Germline CDR1 and CDR2: SNHLY and FYNNEI. V was trimmed by 8 bases and J by 0 bases, leaving 18 bases between them. The CDR3: CASCPWRTPSTDTQYF. CDR3 nucleotides: TGTGCCAGCTGCCCGTGGAGGACTCCTAGCACAGATACGCAGTATTTT. Using reference TRBV2 and TRBJ2-3 for the parts outside the CDR3, the full variable domain is EPEVTQTPSHQVTQMGQEVILRCVPISNHLYFYWYRQILGQKVEFLVSFYNNEISEKSEIFDDQFSVERPDGSNFTLKIRSTKLEDSAMYFCASCPWRTPSTDTQYFGPGTRLTVL.